These 30 T cell receptor beta chains were all obtained from the same sample, sequenced in a study of control samples from healthy donors and cancer patients. The table came from immunoSEQ multiplex PCR; TCRdb's copy has only in-frame clones and leaves some out. The sample lists about 130,000 clones, roughly 90% occurring once. Sequencing was carried out using blood. These TCRs come from a man younger than 35 in good health.

The gene calls are TRBV4-2 and TRBJ2-7; 8 bases fit TRBD1. Trimming took 2 bases from V and 5 from J; bases not matched to a gene: 8. The germline V gene encodes CDR1 LGHNA and CDR2 YNFKEQ. This CDR3 spans 15 amino acids. The CDR3 here is CASSQSTGGSNEQYF. DNA of the CDR3: TGTGCCAGCAGCCAAAGTACAGGGGGTTCCAACGAGCAGTACTTC.

The J gene is TRBJ2-6, the V gene TRBV5-4; D is ambiguous. The germline gives CDR1 SGHNT, CDR2 YYREEE (reference sequence). V was shortened by 0 bases and J by 0 bases, with 7 bases between the two germline ends. The CDR3 runs 16 residues. CDR3: CASSLESFSGANVLTF. CDR3 nucleotides: TGTGCCAGCAGCTTGGAGAGCTTCTCTGGGGCCAACGTCCTGACTTTC.

The rearrangement joins TRBV10-3 to TRBJ2-3, with a weak D call TRBD2 (6 bases). Germline V lookup: CDR1 ENHRY, CDR2 SYGVKD. Between the trimmed V and J ends, which lost 8 bases and 5 bases, there was a span of 11 bases. This CDR3 spans 12 amino acids. Written as DNA, the CDR3 is TGTGCCATCTCTTGGCGGGGAGATACGCAGTATTTT. Its protein is CAISWRGDTQYF.

The genes are TRBV28 and TRBJ2-3; 12 bases line up with TRBD2. The CDR3 is 16 residues long. Trimming cost V 6 bases and J 2 bases; bases outside gene matches: 6. Germline V gene sequence: CDR1 MDHEN, CDR2 SYDVKM. The CDR3 coding sequence is TGTGCCAGCAGCGGACTAGCGGGACACCCCACAGATACGCAGTATTTT. Amino acids: CASSGLAGHPTDTQYF.

This clone was found once. The chain uses TRBV5-5 and TRBJ2-7; D possibly corresponds to TRBD1 (6 bases). The CDR3 contains 15 residues. CDR1 is SGHKS, CDR2 YYEKEE, per germline (reference sequence). Between the trimmed V and J ends, which lost 4 bases and 0 bases, there was a span of 14 bases. CDR3 region: CASSRTVESSYEQYF. CDR3 nucleotide sequence: TGTGCCAGCAGCCGGACAGTGGAGAGCTCCTACGAGCAGTACTTC. The complete variable domain, with remaining parts taken from reference TRBV5-5 and TRBJ2-7, reads DAGVTQSPTHLIKTRGQQVTLRCSPISGHKSVSWYQQVLGQGPQFIFQYYEKEERGRGNFPDRFSARQFPNYSSELNVNALLLGDSALYLCASSRTVESSYEQYFGPGTRLTVT.

This CDR3 is CASSLGTSGSGETQYF. CDR3 nucleotide sequence: TGTGCCAGCAGCTTAGGGACTAGCGGGAGTGGAGAGACCCAGTACTTC. The V gene is TRBV7-2, the J gene TRBJ2-5, with 13 bases matching TRBD2. The trim removed 1 base at V and 4 bases at J, leaving 3 bases unmatched. Germline V gives CDR1 SGHTA, CDR2 FQGNSA. CDR3 length: 16 residues.

V and J are TRBV4-1 and TRBJ2-1; D perhaps matches TRBD2 (6 bases). Per the germline V gene, CDR1 is MGHRA and CDR2 is YSYEKL. The CDR3 contains 17 residues. Trimming took 4 bases from V and 3 from J, leaving 19 bases between them. The CDR3 sequence: CASSLPLAGRNYNEQFF. DNA of the CDR3: TGCGCCAGCAGCCTCCCCTTGGCGGGGAGGAACTACAATGAGCAGTTCTTC.

The chain combines TRBV5-4 with TRBJ1-1, with D perhaps TRBD1 (5 bases). This CDR3 contains 13 residues. Germline V gene lookup returns CDR1 SGHNT and CDR2 YYREEE (reference sequence). Between the trimmed V and J ends, which lost 2 bases and 4 bases, there was a span of 9 bases. For the CDR3, the DNA is TGTGCCAGCAGCTTAGACAGTTCCACTGAAGCTTTCTTT. Translation: CASSLDSSTEAFF.

The rearrangement links TRBV5-6 to TRBJ1-6; possible D gene TRBD1, 5 bases. V was pared by 1 base and J by 7 bases, with 21 bases between. The germline V gene encodes CDR1 SGHDT and CDR2 YYEEEE. The CDR3 has 18 residues. The CDR3 spells CASSLRVGTGTGNSPLHF. CDR3 coding DNA: TGTGCCAGCAGCTTGAGGGTTGGGACCGGGACGGGCAATTCACCCCTCCACTTT.

The V gene is TRBV11-3, the J gene TRBJ2-1; D uncertain. The V end was cut by 3 bases, the J end by 8 bases, with 8 bases between. The CDR3 runs to 12 residues. Germline CDR1 SGHNT, CDR2 YENEEA. This CDR3 reads CASSFNRDEQFF. Written as DNA, the CDR3 is TGTGCCAGCAGCTTCAACCGAGATGAGCAGTTCTTC. The variable domain in full, with the rest retrieved from reference TRBV11-3 and TRBJ2-1, is EAGVVQSPRYKIIEKKQPVAFWCNPISGHNTLYWYLQNLGQGPELLIRYENEEAVDDSQLPKDRFSAERLKGVDSTLKIQPAELGDSAVYLCASSFNRDEQFFGPGTRLTVL.

This clone appeared a few times. CDR3 in DNA: TGTGCCTCGGGAGGGGGACAGGCCCAGTACTTC. Protein product: CASGGGQAQYF. This chain uses TRBV10-3 with TRBJ2-5, with D perhaps TRBD1 or TRBD2 (8 bases each). V gave up 11 bases and J gave up 9 bases, with 16 bases separating them. CDR3 length equals 11 residues. Germline CDR1 ENHRY, CDR2 SYGVKD.

The V call is TRBV5-1, the J call TRBJ1-1; the D is unclear. Germline V gene sequence: CDR1 SGHRS, CDR2 YFSETQ. V was cut by 4 bases and J by 5 bases, with 12 bases left in between. The CDR3 length is 13 residues. In DNA, the CDR3 is TGCGCCAGCAGCGGGGAGACGGGGACTGAAGCTTTCTTT. Protein: CASSGETGTEAFF.

The gene calls are TRBV5-8 and TRBJ2-6; no clear D gene. The CDR3 runs 15 residues. The V gene's germline CDR1 is SGHTS and CDR2 YDEGEE. V was clipped by 0 bases and J by 4 bases, with 8 bases between them. The CDR3 DNA reads as TGTGCCAGCAGCTTGGAGGGCGCCGGGGCCAACGTCCTGACTTTC. Protein sequence: CASSLEGAGANVLTF. The entire variable domain, with the rest obtained from reference TRBV5-8 and TRBJ2-6, is as follows: EAGVTQSPTHLIKTRGQQATLRCSPISGHTSVYWYQQALGLGLQFLLWYDEGEERNRGNFPPRFSGRQFPNYSSELNVNALELEDSALYLCASSLEGAGANVLTFGAGSRLTVL.

V usage is TRBV18 and J usage is TRBJ1-6; 7 positions agree with TRBD1. V lost 4 bases to trimming and J lost 6 bases; unmatched junction nucleotides: 15. Germline CDR1 KGHSH, CDR2 LQKENI. The CDR3 sequence is 18 residues long. CDR3 loop: CASSHGDGTASFNSPLHF. Here the CDR3 DNA reads TGTGCCAGCTCACACGGAGATGGGACAGCTTCTTTTAATTCACCCCTCCACTTT. The complete variable domain, with remaining parts taken from reference TRBV18 and TRBJ1-6, reads NAGVMQNPRHLVRRRGQEARLRCSPMKGHSHVYWYRQLPEEGLKFMVYLQKENIIDESGMPKERFSAEFPKEGPSILRIQQVVRGDSAAYFCASSHGDGTASFNSPLHFGNGTRLTVT.

The rearrangement links TRBV11-2 to TRBJ1-1, with D hard to call. The length of the CDR3 is 13 residues. Deletions cut 5 bases from V and 5 bases from J, with 12 bases between. Germline assignment: CDR1 SGHAT and CDR2 FQNNGV. As DNA, the CDR3 is TGTGCCAGCAGCGTCTCCGGAGCAACTGAAGCTTTCTTT. Translation gives CASSVSGATEAFF. Full variable domain (missing parts from reference TRBV11-2 and TRBJ1-1): EAGVAQSPRYKIIEKRQSVAFWCNPISGHATLYWYQQILGQGPKLLIQFQNNGVVDDSQLPKDRFSAERLKGVDSTLKIQPAKLEDSAVYLCASSVSGATEAFFGQGTRLTVV.

The chain is built from TRBV5-1 and TRBJ1-5; tentative D call: TRBD1 (6 bases). The CDR3 consists of 15 residues. Germline loops: CDR1 SGHRS, CDR2 YFSETQ. V lost 0 bases and J lost 6, with 13 bases in between. This chain's CDR3 is CASSLDPGESQPQHF. Written as DNA, the CDR3 is TGCGCCAGCAGCTTGGACCCAGGGGAAAGTCAGCCCCAGCATTTT.

The chain is built from TRBV9 and TRBJ1-4; D not certain. Germline loops: CDR1 SGDLS, CDR2 YYNGEE. The length of the CDR3 is 13 residues. V lost 2 bases to trimming and J lost 5 bases, with 7 bases between them. Written as DNA, the CDR3 is TGTGCCAGCAGCGTCTCCTCAAATGAAAAACTGTTTTTT. Its translation is CASSVSSNEKLFF.

This clone was seen only once. This chain connects TRBV29-1 to TRBJ1-4; D is uncertain. Germline V CDR1 and CDR2: SQVTM, ANQGSEA. CDR3 length: 12 amino acids. V lost 0 bases to trimming and J lost 13 bases, with 12 bases between them. DNA of the CDR3: TGCAGCGTTGAAGATCTTGGTCTGCGACTGTTTTTT. Its translation is CSVEDLGLRLFF.

CDR3 DNA: TGTGCCAGCAGCCCCGGGGTGCGGGCTCAGGTGGATACGCAGTATTTT. This codes for CASSPGVRAQVDTQYF. The chain combines TRBV7-3 with TRBJ2-3; TRBD2 is a possible D gene (5 bases). The germline V gene has CDR1 SGHTA and CDR2 FQGTGA. Trimming removed 5 bases from V and 6 bases from J, with 21 bases in between. The CDR3 covers 16 residues.

The chain has TRBV2 and TRBJ2-7; 14 nucleotides agree with TRBD2. J was trimmed by 3 bases and V by 6 bases; bases with no gene match: 4. There are 15 residues in the CDR3. The germline CDR1 and CDR2 sequences are SNHLY and FYNNEI. CDR3 in DNA: TGTGCCAGCAGCGAGGGACTAGCGGGAGACTACGAGCAGTACTTC. It is translated as CASSEGLAGDYEQYF.

This rearrangement joins TRBV19 to TRBJ2-1, with 11 nucleotides matching TRBD2. The trim removed 5 bases at V and 4 bases at J, leaving 7 bases unmatched. The CDR3 is 16 residues long. The germline gives CDR1 LNHDA, CDR2 SQIVND (reference sequence). The CDR3 region has the DNA TGTGCCAGTAGTTCAACTAGCGGGAGATCTTACAATGAGCAGTTCTTC. Translation gives CASSSTSGRSYNEQFF. The whole variable domain, remainder taken from reference TRBV19 and TRBJ2-1, is DGGITQSPKYLFRKEGQNVTLSCEQNLNHDAMYWYRQDPGQGLRLIYYSQIVNDFQKGDIAEGYSVSREKKESFPLTVTSAQKNPTAFYLCASSSTSGRSYNEQFFGPGTRLTVL.

This clone turned up a few times. This chain links TRBV3-1 (or the pseudogene TRBV3-2) with TRBJ1-5, with D unresolved. V was clipped by 3 bases and J by 8 bases, with 11 bases between them. The CDR3 consists of 13 residues. Germline loops: CDR1 LGHDT, CDR2 YNNKEL (reference sequence). In nucleotides, the CDR3 is TGTGCCAGCAGCCAGGGTCGGAAGGAGCCCCAGCATTTT. It is translated as CASSQGRKEPQHF.

The chain carries TRBV10-3 and TRBJ1-1; 8 positions match TRBD1. CDR3 size: 13 residues. Germline V gene sequence: CDR1 ENHRY, CDR2 SYGVKD. J lost 5 bases, V lost 8 bases, and 7 bases had no gene match. The CDR3 spells CAILGQGWTEAFF. In nucleotides, the CDR3 is TGTGCCATCCTAGGACAGGGATGGACTGAAGCTTTCTTT.

The rearrangement links TRBV2 to TRBJ1-1; 10 positions agree with TRBD1. V was pared by 3 bases and J by 6 bases, with 7 bases of the junction left unmatched. CDR1 and CDR2 from the germline V gene are SNHLY and FYNNEI. The CDR3 has 15 amino acids. DNA for the CDR3: TGTGCCAGCAGTGAGACAGGGGGCGAAAGTGCTGAAGCTTTCTTT. It specifies CASSETGGESAEAFF.

This clone was seen only once. This chain uses TRBV6-2 or TRBV6-3 with TRBJ2-2; D is possibly TRBD1 (5 bases). Looked up from germline, CDR1 is MNHEY and CDR2 is SVGEGT. The CDR3 totals 14 residues. Trimming stripped 2 bases from V and 5 bases from J, with 9 bases between. The CDR3 here is CASSYLSGTGELFF. The CDR3 DNA is TGTGCCAGCAGTTACCTTTCAGGGACCGGGGAGCTGTTTTTT.

The V and J genes are TRBV5-6 and TRBJ2-2, with a weak D call TRBD1 (5 bases). CDR1 SGHDT and CDR2 YYEEEE come from the germline V gene. V lost 1 base and J lost 7, with 17 bases in between. The CDR3 consists of 16 residues. The CDR3 DNA sequence: TGTGCCAGCAGCTTGATTAGGGGTCGTTGGCACGGGGAGCTGTTTTTT. Protein sequence: CASSLIRGRWHGELFF.

V gene TRBV10-2 combines with J gene TRBJ2-1, with unresolved D. This CDR3 comprises 10 residues. V was trimmed by 2 bases and J by 11 bases, leaving 4 bases between them. Germline lookup yields CDR1 WSHSY and CDR2 SAAADI. The CDR3: CASSEGKQFF. The DNA for the CDR3 is TGCGCCAGCAGTGAGGGAAAGCAGTTCTTC.

J is TRBJ2-5 and V is TRBV28, with D tentatively TRBD1 (5 bases). Deletions cut 6 bases from V and 0 bases from J, with 14 bases between. The CDR3 covers 15 residues. Germline assignment: CDR1 MDHEN and CDR2 SYDVKM. DNA for the CDR3: TGTGCCAGCAGCCCCATGGGGCGTTACCAAGAGACCCAGTACTTC. The encoded protein is CASSPMGRYQETQYF.

V and J are TRBV3-1 (or the pseudogene TRBV3-2) and TRBJ1-2, with D tentatively TRBD1 (5 bases). With 1 base removed from V and 2 bases from J, the gap between germline ends came to 14 bases. This CDR3 has 16 amino acids. Germline CDR1 reads LGHDT; CDR2 reads YNNKEL (reference sequence). The CDR3 here is CASSQGTGTANYGYTF. For the CDR3, the DNA is TGTGCCAGCAGCCAAGGTACCGGGACGGCGAACTATGGCTACACCTTC.

This clone was seen only once. This chain links TRBV7-9 with TRBJ2-5; D uncertain. Germline loops: CDR1 SEHNR, CDR2 FQNEAQ (reference sequence). This CDR3 is 12 amino acids long. Trimming pared 3 bases from V and 5 bases from J, leaving 7 bases between. CDR3 coding DNA: TGTGCCAGCAGCTTTATCTCGGAGACCCAGTACTTC. This gives the protein CASSFISETQYF.